What follows are 10 T cell receptor beta chains derived from one specimen sequenced in a study of blood T cell repertoires in COVID-19. Measured with immunoSEQ multiplex PCR; TCRdb has only the in-frame clones, and not every one. The sample contains under 200,000 clones, around four fifths of which appear only once. The sample taken for sequencing was peripheral blood. The receptors were sampled from a man aged 60 to 75 with COVID-19, enrolled during active disease.

The V call is TRBV2, the J call TRBJ1-2; D perhaps matches TRBD1 (6 bases). The CDR3 extends over 14 amino acids. V shed 3 bases and J shed 1 base, with 9 bases lying between them. Germline CDR1 reads SNHLY; CDR2 reads FYNNEI. The CDR3 is CASSERQDNYGYTF. The CDR3 bases are TGTGCCAGCAGTGAGCGACAGGATAACTATGGCTACACCTTC.

This clone appeared many times. CDR3 region: CASSSLRVGRPYTEAFF. CDR3 bases: TGTGCCAGCAGCTCGCTCAGGGTAGGTCGACCTTACACTGAAGCTTTCTTT. This chain joins TRBV5-6 and TRBJ1-1; TRBD1 is a possible D gene (5 bases). The CDR3 has 17 residues. Trimming took 3 bases from V and 3 from J, leaving 21 bases between them. Germline V gene lookup returns CDR1 SGHDT and CDR2 YYEEEE.

This clone has just a few counts. The V call is TRBV5-1, the J call TRBJ1-2; 9 bases are shared with TRBD1. The CDR3 consists of 14 residues. With V trimmed by 3 bases and J by 6 bases, 6 bases remained unmatched. Germline assignment: CDR1 SGHRS and CDR2 YFSETQ. Here the CDR3 DNA reads TGCGCCAGCAGCTGGGGACAGGGAGGGCATGGCTACACCTTC. It encodes CASSWGQGGHGYTF.

This clone was detected once. V is TRBV6-2 or TRBV6-3 and J is TRBJ2-7; 15 bases are a match to TRBD2. With 4 bases clipped from V and 3 bases from J, the junction kept 10 bases outside the gene matches. The CDR3 runs to 18 residues. Per germline, CDR1 MNHEY and CDR2 SVGEGT. CDR3 in amino acids: CASSSHPGLAGGLYEQYF. The CDR3 DNA reads TGTGCCAGCAGTTCCCACCCGGGACTAGCGGGAGGACTCTACGAGCAGTACTTC.

The V call is TRBV7-9, the J call TRBJ2-2; D gene uncertain. The germline V gene has CDR1 SEHNR and CDR2 FQNEAQ (reference sequence). The length of the CDR3 is 15 residues. With 2 bases removed from V and 0 bases from J, the gap between germline ends came to 7 bases. CDR3 sequence reads: CASSLFLANTGELFF. The DNA of the CDR3 is TGTGCCAGCAGCTTATTCCTCGCGAACACCGGGGAGCTGTTTTTT.

CDR3 in DNA: TGTGCCTGGAGTGTACAATATACCAGCTCCTATAATTCACCCCTCCACTTT. It is translated as CAWSVQYTSSYNSPLHF. The chain joins TRBV30 to TRBJ1-6; D not certain. Germline CDR1 and CDR2: GTSNPN and SVGIG (reference sequence). The CDR3 runs 17 residues. V dropped 0 bases and J dropped 0 bases, with 12 bases sitting between them.

The genes are TRBV10-1 and TRBJ1-6, with D perhaps matching TRBD1 (6 bases). Germline V gene sequence: CDR1 WNHNN, CDR2 SYGVQD (reference sequence). The length of the CDR3 is 13 residues. V lost 10 bases and J lost 7, with 14 bases in between. As DNA, the CDR3 is TGCGCCACGCAGGGGACGGTGAATTCACCCCTCCACTTT. Protein product: CATQGTVNSPLHF.

J is TRBJ2-4 and V is TRBV2; 7 nucleotides match TRBD1. This CDR3 is built from 16 residues. J gave up 0 bases and V 4 bases, and 6 bases lay outside the gene matches. Germline V gives CDR1 SNHLY, CDR2 FYNNEI. CDR3 region: CASSGGQRLAKNIQYF. The CDR3 DNA follows: TGTGCCAGCAGTGGGGGACAGCGACTAGCCAAAAACATTCAGTACTTC.

Only a few counts were recorded for this clone. This chain joins TRBV10-3 and TRBJ1-4, with D hard to call. Trimming left V 4 bases short and J 4 bases short, with 7 bases between. The CDR3 is 13 residues long. From germline, CDR1 is ENHRY and CDR2 SYGVKD. The CDR3 region has the DNA TGTGCCATCAGTGGAGGGAATAATGAAAAACTGTTTTTT. As protein: CAISGGNNEKLFF.

This clone occurred a few times. The rearrangement joins TRBV7-2 to TRBJ2-7; 8 nucleotides agree with TRBD2. The germline CDR1 and CDR2 sequences are SGHTA and FQGNSA. The V gene end was trimmed by 5 bases and the J gene end by 3 bases; junction bases not matched to a gene: 3. This CDR3 spans 13 amino acids. CDR3 region: CASSGRGGYEQYF. The DNA of the CDR3 is TGTGCCAGCAGCGGTCGGGGGGGCTACGAGCAGTACTTC.